The entry that follows covers one T cell receptor beta chain sequence. This specimen comes from a study of OX40 agonist ivuxolimab in advanced cancers. CDR1 is PRHDT and CDR2 is FYEKMQ in the germline V gene (reference sequence). Trimming took off 4 bases at V and 4 bases at J, with 20 bases between the two ends. The CDR3 totals 16 residues. Using immunoSEQ multiplex PCR, the repertoire was profiled, and TCRdb retains in-frame clones only, with some absent. The sample has about 61,000 clones, about four fifths seen once. The input for sequencing was CD4+ or CD8+ T cells sorted from blood, taken in a trial of the OX40 agonist ivuxolimab. The source of this sequence is an adult with an advanced solid tumor such as melanoma, head and neck, liver or kidney cancer. The rearrangement uses TRBV13 and TRBJ2-7; weak D call: TRBD2 (5 bases). For the CDR3, the DNA is TGTGCCAGCAGCTCCGCGGGCAGAACGGGCCTTTACGAGCAGTACTTC. Translating it yields CASSSAGRTGLYEQYF.